This T cell receptor (beta chain) was identified during a study of CD8 T cells in Susac syndrome. Study-wide results and limits: TCR sequencing and HLA analysis covered a relatively small number of individuals.

The multiple sclerosis controls were treatment-naive patients affected by stable or active relapsing-remitting disease. Negative magnetic isolation gave CD8+ and CD4+ cells; FACS enriched CD8+ TEMRA. From germline, CDR1 is SGHRS and CDR2 YFSETQ. Trimming pared 1 base from V and 0 bases from J, leaving 6 bases between. The CDR3 is 14 residues long. RNA totalling roughly 0.45 to 1 ug underwent reverse transcription with random hexamers. TCRdb re-derived calls from the immunoSEQ multiplex PCR reads in MiXCR, one entry per CDR3 protein. Of about 250,000 distinct CDR3 sequences listed, around 95% were seen once; the top ten hold about 0.071%. Concerning this clonotype itself: Its antigen is currently unknown.

The receptor was isolated from a human donor with multiple sclerosis. V usage is TRBV5-1 and J usage is TRBJ2-3; D remains ambiguous. The sample comprised CD4+ T cells from PBMCs. This CDR3 reads CASSLTTSTDTQYF. CDR3 bases: TGCGCCAGCAGCTTGACAACTAGCACAGATACGCAGTATTTT.